Below, 18 T cell receptor beta chains from the same sample are listed, as sequenced in a study of blood T cell repertoires in COVID-19. TCRdb's copy holds only in-frame clones and misses some; the assay was immunoSEQ multiplex PCR. The sample yields a few hundred thousand clones, under 90% seen once. The sequenced sample was peripheral blood. These receptors were obtained from a woman aged 18 to 35 with acute or convalescent COVID-19.

This clone was counted once. The J gene is TRBJ2-2, the V gene TRBV13; D is unclear. This CDR3 is built from 17 residues. CDR1 and CDR2 from the germline V gene are PRHDT and FYEKMQ (reference sequence). Trimming left V 5 bases short and J 0 bases short, with 16 bases between. CDR3 region: CASSESNSIANTGELFF. The CDR3 DNA reads TGTGCCAGCAGCGAAAGTAATAGCATTGCGAACACCGGGGAGCTGTTTTTT. Variable domain in full (rest from reference TRBV13 and TRBJ2-2): AAGVIQSPRHLIKEKRETATLKCYPIPRHDTVYWYQQGPGQDPQFLISFYEKMQSDKGSIPDRFSAQQFSDYHSELNMSSLELGDSALYFCASSESNSIANTGELFFGEGSRLTVL.

The chain has TRBV27 and TRBJ2-3, with 11 bases lining up with TRBD2. The J segment lost 4 bases and the V segment lost 4 bases, leaving 4 bases of the junction unmatched. The germline V gene has CDR1 MNHEY and CDR2 SMNVEV (reference sequence). The CDR3 is made up of 15 amino acids. CDR3 region: CASSSIAGGADTQYF. The CDR3 nucleotides read TGTGCCAGCAGTTCGATAGCGGGAGGGGCAGATACGCAGTATTTT.

The gene calls are TRBV6-1 and TRBJ1-2; D possibly corresponds to TRBD1 (5 bases). V was cut by 5 bases and J by 7 bases, with 20 bases left in between. The germline V gene has CDR1 MNHNS and CDR2 SASEGT. This CDR3 spans 15 amino acids. CDR3 nucleotides: TGTGCCAGCAGTCCCGCTGGGCCAGGGCAGATTGGCTACACCTTC. Translation: CASSPAGPGQIGYTF.

This clone was seen more than once but under ten times. Within the sample, other DNA sequences also encode this same CDR3. CDR3 sequence: CASSPRQGGSGNTIYF. The CDR3 nucleotides read TGTGCCAGCAGCCCCCGCCAGGGGGGCTCTGGAAACACCATATATTTT. V gene TRBV7-2 combines with J gene TRBJ1-3; TRBD1 aligns across 7 bases. Germline trimming cut 5 bases from V and 0 bases from J; bases unmatched to any gene: 7. The CDR3 is 16 amino acids. Germline CDR1 and CDR2: SGHTA and FQGNSA.

The chain has TRBV6-2 or TRBV6-3 and TRBJ1-1; possibly TRBD1 for D (6 bases). V was pared by 2 bases and J by 7 bases, with 17 bases between. The length of the CDR3 is 15 residues. Germline values: CDR1 MNHEY, CDR2 SVGEGT. The CDR3 DNA follows: TGTGCCAGCAGTTACGGGGGGGCCCGTGGAATTGAAGCTTTCTTT. It codes for CASSYGGARGIEAFF.

The chain is built from TRBV4-3 and TRBJ2-1; perhaps TRBD1 as D (5 bases). Germline CDR1 LGHNA, CDR2 YSLEER. This CDR3 has 15 amino acids. Trimming took 1 base from V and 6 from J, leaving 13 bases between them. The CDR3 is CASSQAQGRPNEQFF. In DNA, the CDR3 is TGCGCCAGCAGCCAAGCGCAGGGAAGACCCAATGAGCAGTTCTTC.

The chain combines TRBV3-1 (or the pseudogene TRBV3-2) with TRBJ2-1; maybe TRBD2 (5 bases). This CDR3 is 16 amino acids long. Trimming shortened V by 4 bases and J by 5 bases, and 18 bases separated the two germline ends. Germline V gives CDR1 LGHDT, CDR2 YNNKEL (reference sequence). The CDR3 DNA reads TGTGCCAGCAGCCCATTTGAGGGAATGGTCGACAATGAGCAGTTCTTC. It yields the protein CASSPFEGMVDNEQFF.

This chain connects TRBV5-4 to TRBJ2-2; 13 bases are shared with TRBD2. Germline CDR1 reads SGHNT; CDR2 reads YYREEE (reference sequence). V shed 4 bases and J 6 bases; nucleotides not matched to a gene: 9. The length of the CDR3 is 17 residues. CDR3 sequence reads: CASSGGLAGVGPGELFF. The CDR3 DNA is TGTGCCAGCAGCGGCGGACTAGCGGGAGTGGGTCCCGGGGAGCTGTTTTTT.

The V and J genes are TRBV7-3 and TRBJ2-2, with 8 bases matching TRBD1. V trimming: 5 bases; J trimming: 0 bases; junction bases outside the gene matches: 5. Germline loops: CDR1 SGHTA, CDR2 FQGTGA. The CDR3 totals 16 residues. The CDR3 DNA reads TGTGCCAGCAGCAAACAGGGGGTCGCGAACACCGGGGAGCTGTTTTTT. It translates to CASSKQGVANTGELFF.

This clone was seen many times. This chain joins TRBV6-4 and TRBJ2-3; a possible D gene is TRBD1 (6 bases). Germline CDR1 reads MRHNA; CDR2 reads SNTAGT. CDR3 length equals 13 residues. Trimming shortened V by 6 bases and J by 4 bases, and 11 bases separated the two germline ends. CDR3 sequence: CASSEGEPDTQYF. The CDR3 bases are TGTGCCAGCAGCGAGGGGGAGCCAGATACGCAGTATTTT.

The CDR3, as DNA: TGTGCCAGCAGTAGCGGGAGTTTTGGCAATGAGCAGTTCTTC. Its translation is CASSSGSFGNEQFF. The J gene is TRBJ2-1, the V gene TRBV6-4, with 8 bases fitting TRBD2. The germline V gene encodes CDR1 MRHNA and CDR2 SNTAGT. This CDR3 has 14 residues. Trimming removed 5 bases from V and 6 bases from J; junction bases left unmatched: 6.

The table lists this clone with many counts. The chain combines TRBV10-3 with TRBJ2-7; a weak D match, TRBD1 (6 bases). V was cut by 6 bases and J by 6 bases, with 9 bases left in between. The CDR3 has 11 amino acids. The germline CDR1 and CDR2 sequences are ENHRY and SYGVKD. CDR3 sequence: CAISTGSEQYF. CDR3 in DNA: TGTGCCATCAGCACAGGGTCCGAGCAGTACTTC.

V gene TRBV30 combines with J gene TRBJ2-3, with 15 bases matching TRBD2. This CDR3 has 16 amino acids. V shed 1 base, J shed 5 bases, and the junction held 4 bases outside the gene matches. Germline CDR1 and CDR2: GTSNPN and SVGIG (reference sequence). This CDR3 reads CAWSAGTSGRRDTQYF. The CDR3 DNA is TGTGCCTGGAGTGCAGGGACTAGCGGGAGGAGAGATACGCAGTATTTT.

The J gene is TRBJ2-2, the V gene TRBV6-6; tentatively, D is TRBD1 (5 bases). Germline values: CDR1 MNHNY, CDR2 SVGAGI (reference sequence). Trimming took 6 bases from V and 5 from J, leaving 10 bases between them. The CDR3 is made up of 13 amino acids. The CDR3 DNA is TGTGCCAGCAGACAGGTGCAAACCGGGGAGCTGTTTTTT. It yields the protein CASRQVQTGELFF.

Remarks on this clone: This sample includes further DNA sequences coding for the same CDR3. The CDR3 sequence is CASSIQSNQPQHF. The DNA of the CDR3 is TGTGCCAGTAGTATCCAGTCTAATCAGCCCCAGCATTTT. V gene TRBV19 combines with J gene TRBJ1-5; D remains ambiguous. Germline CDR1 LNHDA, CDR2 SQIVND (reference sequence). The V gene lost 3 bases and the J gene lost 4 bases, with 7 bases spanning the gap. The CDR3 consists of 13 residues.

The rearrangement joins TRBV6-5 to TRBJ2-3; the match to TRBD1 covers 8 bases. This CDR3 contains 14 residues. Germline V CDR1 and CDR2: MNHEY, SVGAGI. V gave up 6 bases and J gave up 3 bases; unmatched junction bases: 5. CDR3 protein: CASSKDRVTDTQYF. The CDR3 coding sequence is TGTGCCAGCAGCAAGGACAGGGTGACAGATACGCAGTATTTT.

The CDR3 DNA reads as TGTGCCAGCAGTCTCCAGGGGGCTAACAATGAGCAGTTCTTC. This gives the protein CASSLQGANNEQFF. The J gene is TRBJ2-1, the V gene TRBV28; 8 bases align to TRBD1. J lost 5 bases, V lost 5 bases, and 5 bases had no gene match. The CDR3 contains 14 residues. CDR1 and CDR2 (germline): MDHEN, SYDVKM.

The genes are TRBV4-3 and TRBJ2-1, with TRBD1 matching over 9 bases. CDR1 and CDR2 from the germline V gene are LGHNA and YSLEER. The CDR3 runs 17 residues. The V and J ends lost 0 bases and 1 base, in that order; junction bases with no gene match: 4. The CDR3 loop reads CASSQEAQGASYNEQFF. The CDR3 DNA reads as TGCGCCAGCAGCCAAGAGGCACAGGGGGCTTCCTACAATGAGCAGTTCTTC.